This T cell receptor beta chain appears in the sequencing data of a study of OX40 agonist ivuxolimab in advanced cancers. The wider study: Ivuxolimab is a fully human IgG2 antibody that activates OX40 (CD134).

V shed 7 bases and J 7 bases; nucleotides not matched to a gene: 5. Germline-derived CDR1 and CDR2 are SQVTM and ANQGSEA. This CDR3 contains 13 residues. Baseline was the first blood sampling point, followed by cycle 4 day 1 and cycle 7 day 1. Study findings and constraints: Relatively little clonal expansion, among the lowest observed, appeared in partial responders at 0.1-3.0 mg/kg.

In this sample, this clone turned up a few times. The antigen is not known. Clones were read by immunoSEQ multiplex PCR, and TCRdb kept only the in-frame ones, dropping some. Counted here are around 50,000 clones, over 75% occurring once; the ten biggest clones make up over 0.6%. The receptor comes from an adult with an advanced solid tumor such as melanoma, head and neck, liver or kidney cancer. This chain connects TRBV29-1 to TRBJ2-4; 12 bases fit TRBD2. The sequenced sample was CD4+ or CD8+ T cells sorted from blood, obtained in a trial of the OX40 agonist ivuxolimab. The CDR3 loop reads CSGLLAGGNIQYF. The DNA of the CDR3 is TGCAGCGGCCTACTAGCGGGGGGTAACATTCAGTACTTC. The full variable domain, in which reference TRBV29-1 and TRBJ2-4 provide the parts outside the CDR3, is SAVISQKPSRDICQRGTSLTIQCQVDSQVTMMFWYRQQPGQSLTLIATANQGSEATYESGFVIDKFPISRPNLTFSTLTVSNMSPEDSSIYLCSGLLAGGNIQYFGAGTRLSVL.